One and the same sample provided the 9 T cell receptor beta chains below, sequenced in a study of T cell changes during pregnancy in multiple sclerosis. The repertoire was sequenced with immunoSEQ multiplex PCR; TCRdb's copy has only in-frame clones and lacks some. The repertoire has 54,000 or so clones, about 93% of them found once; the top ten carry less than 0.45%. Material: CD4+ T cells from peripheral blood mononuclear cells, obtained before pregnancy. Every receptor here comes from a female donor with multiple sclerosis, enrolled in a pregnancy study.

The rearrangement uses TRBV9 and TRBJ2-1; 7 positions match TRBD1. V lost 0 bases, J lost 2 bases, and 2 bases stayed unmatched. Per germline, CDR1 SGDLS and CDR2 YYNGEE. The CDR3 length is 15 residues. The CDR3 spells CASSVATGPYNEQFF. The CDR3 DNA sequence: TGTGCCAGCAGCGTAGCGACAGGGCCCTACAATGAGCAGTTCTTC.

The chain links TRBV4-2 to TRBJ2-4, with TRBD2 matching over 10 bases. Trimming at V came to 5 bases and at J to 3 bases, leaving 7 bases not matched to a gene. Per germline, CDR1 LGHNA and CDR2 YNFKEQ. The length of the CDR3 is 16 residues. The CDR3 coding sequence is TGTGCCAGCAGCACTGGCTTAGCGGGAGGCAAAAACATTCAGTACTTC. Translating it yields CASSTGLAGGKNIQYF.

The chain links TRBV6-5 to TRBJ2-3, with D tentatively TRBD2 (5 bases). With 2 bases removed from V and 0 bases from J, the gap between germline ends came to 9 bases. The CDR3 is 15 amino acids. In germline, CDR1 is MNHEY, CDR2 SVGAGI. CDR3 amino acids: CASSYDGVSTDTQYF. CDR3 bases: TGTGCCAGCAGTTACGACGGGGTGAGCACAGATACGCAGTATTTT.

This sequence joins TRBV28 and TRBJ2-7; 9 bases line up with TRBD2. Germline loops: CDR1 MDHEN, CDR2 SYDVKM. CDR3 length equals 15 residues. V was clipped by 1 base and J by 2 bases; unmatched bases: 3. CDR3 nucleotide sequence: TGTGCCAGCAGTTTATTCGCTAGCGGGACCTACGAGCAGTACTTC. This sequence encodes CASSLFASGTYEQYF.

The genes are TRBV5-5 and TRBJ2-3, with TRBD1 matching over 7 bases. This CDR3 contains 15 residues. Germline CDR1 and CDR2: SGHKS and YYEKEE (reference sequence). V shed 0 bases, J shed 4 bases, and the junction held 5 bases outside the gene matches. CDR3 DNA sequence: TGTGCCAGCAGCTTGGGTCCAAGGGGGCCAGATACGCAGTATTTT. It specifies CASSLGPRGPDTQYF.

The V and J genes are TRBV6-5 and TRBJ2-1, with 7 bases identical to TRBD1. Germline V gene data show CDR1 as MNHEY and CDR2 as SVGAGI. V trimming: 8 bases; J trimming: 3 bases; junction bases outside the gene matches: 4. This CDR3 has 13 amino acids. Here the CDR3 DNA reads TGTGCCAGCGGGCAGGGGGACTACAATGAGCAGTTCTTC. It translates to CASGQGDYNEQFF.

This sequence joins TRBV2 and TRBJ2-3, with 7 bases fitting TRBD1. The V and J ends lost 5 bases and 11 bases, in that order; junction bases with no gene match: 10. The CDR3 is 13 residues long. The germline V gene has CDR1 SNHLY and CDR2 FYNNEI. The CDR3 spells CASSPTTGVGQYF. The CDR3 DNA sequence: TGTGCCAGCAGTCCCACAACAGGGGTCGGGCAGTATTTT.

The chain joins TRBV7-9 to TRBJ2-1; 9 bases align to TRBD1. From germline, CDR1 is SEHNR and CDR2 FQNEAQ (reference sequence). This CDR3 has 14 amino acids. With V trimmed by 5 bases and J by 6 bases, 5 bases remained unmatched. CDR3 protein: CASSRQTGGNEQFF. DNA of the CDR3: TGTGCCAGCAGCAGACAGACAGGGGGCAATGAGCAGTTCTTC. Complete variable domain (other parts from reference TRBV7-9 and TRBJ2-1): DTGVSQNPRHKITKRGQNVTFRCDPISEHNRLYWYRQTLGQGPEFLTYFQNEAQLEKSRLLSDRFSAERPKGSFSTLEIQRTEQGDSAMYLCASSRQTGGNEQFFGPGTRLTVL.

This rearrangement joins TRBV6-4 to TRBJ2-5; D is perhaps TRBD1 (6 bases). CDR1 is MRHNA, CDR2 SNTAGT, per germline. Trimming shortened V by 1 base and J by 4 bases, and 19 bases separated the two germline ends. The CDR3 length is 17 residues. The CDR3 spells CASSDFPLFLQGETQYF. The DNA of the CDR3 is TGTGCCAGCAGTGACTTCCCACTTTTCTTACAGGGAGAGACCCAGTACTTC.